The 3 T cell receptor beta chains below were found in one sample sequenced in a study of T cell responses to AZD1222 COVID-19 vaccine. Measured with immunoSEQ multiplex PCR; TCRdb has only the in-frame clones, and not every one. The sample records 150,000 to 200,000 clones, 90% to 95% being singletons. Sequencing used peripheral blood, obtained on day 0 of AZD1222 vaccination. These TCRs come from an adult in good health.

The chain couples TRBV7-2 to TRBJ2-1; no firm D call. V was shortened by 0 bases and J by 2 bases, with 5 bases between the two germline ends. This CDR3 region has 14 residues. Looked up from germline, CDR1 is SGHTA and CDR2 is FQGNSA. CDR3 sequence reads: CASSLAGTYNEQFF. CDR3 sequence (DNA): TGTGCCAGCAGCTTAGCGGGAACCTACAATGAGCAGTTCTTC.

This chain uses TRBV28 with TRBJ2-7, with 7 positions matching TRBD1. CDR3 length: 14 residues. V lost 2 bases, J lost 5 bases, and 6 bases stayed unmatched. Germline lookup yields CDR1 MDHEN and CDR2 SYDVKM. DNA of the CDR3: TGTGCCAGCAGTTTAGACAGGGTCGTTAACGAGCAGTACTTC. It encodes CASSLDRVVNEQYF.

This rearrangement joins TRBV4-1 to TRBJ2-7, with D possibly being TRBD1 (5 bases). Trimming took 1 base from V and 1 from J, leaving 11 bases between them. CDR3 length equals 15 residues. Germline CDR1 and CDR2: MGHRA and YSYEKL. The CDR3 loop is CASSQGTTTSYEQYF. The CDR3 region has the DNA TGCGCCAGCAGCCAAGGGACAACCACTTCCTACGAGCAGTACTTC.